Sequencing of this T cell receptor (beta chain) was carried out in a study of cytomegalovirus exposure and HLA in healthy donors. On the study more broadly: In a previous analysis, approximately 110 million unique TCR beta sequences were found from 150 million to 200 million T cells. A data release that came early held tens of millions of unique TCRs from HLA-typed donors.

In the PCR, 60 Vbeta and 13 Jbeta primers were used. Clones were read by immunoSEQ multiplex PCR, and TCRdb kept only the in-frame ones, dropping some. The sample holds some 150,000 clones, just under 85% seen once. Findings and caveats of the study: Most TCRs appeared rarely, but some public TCRs recurred in many donors.

Germline lookup yields CDR1 MNHNY and CDR2 SVGAGI (reference sequence). The length of the CDR3 is 15 residues. Note on this clone: Its target is unknown. The junction departs from germline at one end; a sequencing error may be responsible. The same CDR3 can be traced to other DNA sequences in this sample.

This clonotype originated in a man aged 35 to 55 in good health and CMV-seropositive. The chain carries TRBV6-6 and TRBJ2-3; D is unresolved. Sequencing was done on a sample of PBMCs. The DNA of the CDR3 is TGCGCCAGCAGTTACTCGAGACTTACCACAGATACGCAGTATTTT. Protein: CASSYSRLTTDTQYF.